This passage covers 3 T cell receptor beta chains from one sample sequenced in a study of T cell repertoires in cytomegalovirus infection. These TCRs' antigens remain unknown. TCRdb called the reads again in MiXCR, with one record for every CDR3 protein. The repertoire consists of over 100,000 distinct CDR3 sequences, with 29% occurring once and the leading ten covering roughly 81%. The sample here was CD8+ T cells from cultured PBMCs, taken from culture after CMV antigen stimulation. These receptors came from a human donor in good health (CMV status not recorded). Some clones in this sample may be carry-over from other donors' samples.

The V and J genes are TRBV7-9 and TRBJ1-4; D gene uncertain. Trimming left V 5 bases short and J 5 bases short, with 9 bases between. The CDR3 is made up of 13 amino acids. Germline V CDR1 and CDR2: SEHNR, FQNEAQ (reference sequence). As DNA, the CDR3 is TGTGCCAGCAGCCCTACGGGGAATGAAAAACTGTTTTTT. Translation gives CASSPTGNEKLFF.

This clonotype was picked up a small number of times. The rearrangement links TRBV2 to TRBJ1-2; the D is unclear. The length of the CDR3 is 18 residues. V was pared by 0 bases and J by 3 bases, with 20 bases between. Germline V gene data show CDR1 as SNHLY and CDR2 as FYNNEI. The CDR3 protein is CASSEALRVASDDYGYTF. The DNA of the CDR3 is TGTGCCAGCAGTGAAGCGCTTCGGGTGGCTTCCGATGACTATGGCTACACCTTC.

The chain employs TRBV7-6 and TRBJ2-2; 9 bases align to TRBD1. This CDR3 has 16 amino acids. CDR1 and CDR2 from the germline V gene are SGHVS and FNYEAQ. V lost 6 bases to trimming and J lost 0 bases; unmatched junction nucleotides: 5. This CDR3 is CASRETGGPNTGELFF. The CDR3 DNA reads TGTGCCAGCAGGGAAACAGGGGGCCCGAACACCGGGGAGCTGTTTTTT.